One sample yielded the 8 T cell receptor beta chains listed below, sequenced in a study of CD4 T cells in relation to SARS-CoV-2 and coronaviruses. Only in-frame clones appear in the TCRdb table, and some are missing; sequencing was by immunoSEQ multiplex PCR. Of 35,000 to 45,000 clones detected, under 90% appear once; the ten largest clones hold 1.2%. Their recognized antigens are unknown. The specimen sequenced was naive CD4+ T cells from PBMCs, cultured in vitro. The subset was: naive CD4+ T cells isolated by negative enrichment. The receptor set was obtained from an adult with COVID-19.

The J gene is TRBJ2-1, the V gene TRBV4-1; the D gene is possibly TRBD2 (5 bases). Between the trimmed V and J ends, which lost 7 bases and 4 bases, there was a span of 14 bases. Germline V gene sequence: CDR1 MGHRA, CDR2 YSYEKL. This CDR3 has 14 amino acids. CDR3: CASTPRAGYNEQFF. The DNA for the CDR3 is TGCGCCAGCACCCCACGGGCGGGTTACAATGAGCAGTTCTTC.

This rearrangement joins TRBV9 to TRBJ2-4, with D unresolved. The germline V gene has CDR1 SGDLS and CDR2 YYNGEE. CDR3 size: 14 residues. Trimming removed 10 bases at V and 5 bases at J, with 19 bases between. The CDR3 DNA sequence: TGTGCCGCCGACCGGAGTCCCTCTGAAAACATTCAGTACTTC. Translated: CAADRSPSENIQYF. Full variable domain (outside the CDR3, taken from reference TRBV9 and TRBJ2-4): DSGVTQTPKHLITATGQRVTLRCSPRSGDLSVYWYQQSLDQGLQFLIQYYNGEERAKGNILERFSAQQFPDLHSELNLSSLELGDSALYFCAADRSPSENIQYFGAGTRLSVL.

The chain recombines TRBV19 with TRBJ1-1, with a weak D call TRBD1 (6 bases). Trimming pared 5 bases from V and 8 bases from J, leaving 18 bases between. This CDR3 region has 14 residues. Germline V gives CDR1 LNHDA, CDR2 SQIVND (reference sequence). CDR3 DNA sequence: TGTGCCAGTAGTCGAAGAGGACAGACTTCGGAAGCTTTCTTT. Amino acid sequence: CASSRRGQTSEAFF.

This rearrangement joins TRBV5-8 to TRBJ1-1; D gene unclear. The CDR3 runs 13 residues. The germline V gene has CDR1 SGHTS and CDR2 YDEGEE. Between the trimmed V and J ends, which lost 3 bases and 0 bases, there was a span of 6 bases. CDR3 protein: CASSWAMNTEAFF. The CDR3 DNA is TGTGCCAGCAGCTGGGCAATGAACACTGAAGCTTTCTTT.

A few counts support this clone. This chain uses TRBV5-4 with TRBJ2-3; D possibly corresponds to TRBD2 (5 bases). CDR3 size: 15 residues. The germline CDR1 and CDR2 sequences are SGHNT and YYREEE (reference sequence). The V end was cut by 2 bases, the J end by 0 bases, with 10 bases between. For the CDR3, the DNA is TGTGCCAGCAGCTTAGCGGCCACTAGCACAGATACGCAGTATTTT. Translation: CASSLAATSTDTQYF.

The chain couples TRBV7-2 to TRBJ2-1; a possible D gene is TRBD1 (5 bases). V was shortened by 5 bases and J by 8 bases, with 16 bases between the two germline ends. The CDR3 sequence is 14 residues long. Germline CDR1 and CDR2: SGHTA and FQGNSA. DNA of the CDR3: TGTGCCAGCAGCACGCCAAACAGGTGGGATGAGCAGTTCTTC. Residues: CASSTPNRWDEQFF.

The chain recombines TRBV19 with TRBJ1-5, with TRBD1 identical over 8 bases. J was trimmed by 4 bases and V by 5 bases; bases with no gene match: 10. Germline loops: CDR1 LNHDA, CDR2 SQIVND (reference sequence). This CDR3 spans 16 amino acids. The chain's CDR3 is CASSVRRQGMNQPQHF. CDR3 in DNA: TGTGCCAGTAGTGTGCGACGACAGGGGATGAATCAGCCCCAGCATTTT.

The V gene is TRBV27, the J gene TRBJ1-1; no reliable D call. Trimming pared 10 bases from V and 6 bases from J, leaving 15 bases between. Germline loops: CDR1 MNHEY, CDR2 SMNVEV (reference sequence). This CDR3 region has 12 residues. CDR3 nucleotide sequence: TGTGCCACCCGCGGCCGGGCAGCTGAAGCTTTCTTT. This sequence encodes CATRGRAAEAFF.